Each of the 4 T cell receptor beta chains below was sequenced from the same sample in a study of cytomegalovirus exposure and HLA in healthy donors (dated by TCRdb to the late 2010s). The library was produced with the immunoSEQ multiplex PCR assay. A mixture of 60 forward primers for TCR Vbeta segments and 13 reverse primers for TCR Jbeta segments was used in the multiplex PCR. TCRdb obtained this table from immuneACCESS and retained in-frame rearrangements with V and J assigned. These tables miss some clones; where compared with another copy, unresolved V genes account for less than half of the shortfall, and the remainder is unexplained. The sample table lists roughly 200,000 clones, more than 70% of them with a count of one. The ten most abundant clones make up 1.7% of the sample. The source material was PBMCs. The receptors were sampled from a man aged 40-49 years in good health and CMV-seropositive.

The rearrangement uses TRBV29-1 and TRBJ2-1; 7 bases are a match to TRBD1. The CDR3 totals 14 residues. J lost 2 bases, V lost 4 bases, and 5 bases had no gene match. Looked up from germline, CDR1 is SQVTM and CDR2 is ANQGSEA. The CDR3 DNA reads as TGCAGCGTTGGGGGACAGACGGCCTACAATGAGCAGTTCTTC. Its translation: CSVGGQTAYNEQFF.

V gene TRBV28 combines with J gene TRBJ2-7; TRBD1 matches 8 bases. CDR1 and CDR2 from the germline V gene are MDHEN and SYDVKM. Losses at the gene ends were 2 bases for V and 0 bases for J; bases not matched to a gene: 6. This CDR3 is 16 amino acids long. The CDR3 is CASSLRTGPLSYEQYF. CDR3 DNA sequence: TGTGCCAGCAGTTTAAGGACAGGGCCCCTCTCCTACGAGCAGTACTTC.

The chain uses TRBV6-1 and TRBJ1-1, with D maybe TRBD1 (6 bases). Per the germline V gene, CDR1 is MNHNS and CDR2 is SASEGT. Between the trimmed V and J ends, which lost 6 bases and 11 bases, there was a span of 16 bases. The CDR3 length is 12 residues. CDR3 loop: CASRRDSQGAFF. The CDR3 region has the DNA TGTGCCAGCAGGAGGGATTCCCAGGGGGCTTTCTTT.

The CDR3 DNA sequence: TGTGCCAGCAGCTTGGGAGGGACAGTCTCCTACGAGCAGTACTTC. Translating gives CASSLGGTVSYEQYF. The chain combines TRBV5-4 with TRBJ2-7; 7 positions match TRBD1. Per germline, CDR1 SGHNT and CDR2 YYREEE (reference sequence). CDR3 length: 15 amino acids. The junction had 3 bases not matched to a gene; V was cut back by 0 bases and J by 0 bases.